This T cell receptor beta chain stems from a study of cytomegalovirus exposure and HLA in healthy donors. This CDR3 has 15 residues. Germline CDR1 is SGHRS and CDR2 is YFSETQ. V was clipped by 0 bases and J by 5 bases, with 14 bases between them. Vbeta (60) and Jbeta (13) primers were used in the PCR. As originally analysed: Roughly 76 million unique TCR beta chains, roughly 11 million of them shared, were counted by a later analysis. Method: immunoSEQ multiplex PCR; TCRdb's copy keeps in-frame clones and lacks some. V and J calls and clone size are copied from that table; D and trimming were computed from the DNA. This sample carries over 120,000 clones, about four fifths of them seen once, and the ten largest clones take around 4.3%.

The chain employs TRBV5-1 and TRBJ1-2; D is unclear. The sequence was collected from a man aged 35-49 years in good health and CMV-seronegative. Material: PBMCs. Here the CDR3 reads CASSLVVGSSYGYTF. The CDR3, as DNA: TGCGCCAGCAGCTTGGTCGTTGGGAGCTCTTATGGCTACACCTTC.